Listed here is a single TCR beta chain. Its antigen is unidentified. This specimen comes from a study of HIV-infected patients and healthy controls. Study summary: Early therapy brought no consistent CD8 count shift, though the CD4:CD8 ratio rose a little. Findings and limits, study-wide: Compared with controls, mean Gini indices were significantly raised in HIV-infected repertoires, possibly indicating oligoclonality.

The V and J ends lost 2 bases and 2 bases respectively, with 9 bases between them. This CDR3 has 14 amino acids. Germline V CDR1 and CDR2: MNHEY, SVGEGT. Reverse transcription used about 510 ng RNA and constant-region primers for alpha and beta. Separate chain-specific third strand synthesis with multiplexing indices produced the alpha and beta libraries. The cDNA received a 5' RACE adapter containing a random hexamer plus an SP2 sequencing primer site. TCRdb fed the 5' RACE reads into MiXCR, producing one record per CDR3 protein. In the table there are about 5,500 distinct CDR3 sequences, about 8.7% of which are singletons. Antiretroviral therapy had run roughly three months, about 14 weeks, before follow-up blood collection. Whole blood was used without fractionation, so all unsorted peripheral T cells were included.

The TCR comes from an adult with HIV infection. The chain combines TRBV6-2 or TRBV6-3 with TRBJ1-1; TRBD1 is a possible D gene (5 bases). This sample comprised blood, obtained during antiretroviral therapy. CDR3 sequence: CASSYLGGNTEAFF. As DNA, the CDR3 is TGTGCCAGCAGTTACCTTGGGGGAAACACTGAAGCTTTCTTT.